The clone carrying this TCR beta chain was detected ten times or more. Its antigen is not identified. Together with a sample-barcoded 5' primer, a J-beta primer mix was included in a second PCR lasting roughly 7 to 11 cycles. One entry per CDR3 protein, called by TCRdb with MiXCR from the 5' RACE reads. The sample holds some 670,000 distinct CDR3 sequences, more than 45% seen once. The entry originates in a study of blood T cells in healthy people across ages. The study, taken as a whole, reports: Donors of long life had a larger count of naive CD4+ cells and greater diversity than aged donors. PBMCs left unsorted prevented a conclusive naive versus antigen-experienced comparison.

V was pared by 1 base and J by 5 bases, with 12 bases between. This CDR3 contains 15 residues. Germline CDR1 reads SEHNR; CDR2 reads FQNEAQ (reference sequence). In each sample, at least 7 million PBMCs were isolated. This clonotype originated in a woman of 80 years or more in good health. Sample: blood. J is TRBJ2-1 and V is TRBV7-9; D tentatively reads TRBD1 or TRBD2 (5 bases each). The CDR3 DNA sequence: TGTGCCAGCAGCTTAGTTGGGACGGAACACAATGAGCAGTTCTTC. Translated: CASSLVGTEHNEQFF. The variable domain in full, completed from reference TRBV7-9 and TRBJ2-1, reads DTGVSQNPRHKITKRGQNVTFRCDPISEHNRLYWYRQTLGQGPEFLTYFQNEAQLEKSRLLSDRFSAERPKGSFSTLEIQRTEQGDSAMYLCASSLVGTEHNEQFFGPGTRLTVL.